The T cell receptor beta chain described here comes from a study of cytomegalovirus exposure and HLA in healthy donors. The PCR had 60 Vbeta and 13 Jbeta primers. Using immunoSEQ multiplex PCR, the repertoire was profiled, and TCRdb retains in-frame clones only, with some absent. The sample includes roughly 98,000 clones, about 80% of them seen just once. For this clone: Its target is unknown. Other DNA variants within this sample encode the same CDR3.

Study outcomes and limitations: Sequencing likely produced, as an artifact, a cluster of highly shared sequence variants. Earlier analysis found most TCR beta V segments productive about 87% or about 30% of the time.

CDR1 and CDR2 (germline): SGHRS, YFSETQ. This CDR3 is built from 13 residues. V was shortened by 0 bases and J by 3 bases, with 6 bases between the two germline ends. This clonotype was sampled from a man aged 18 to 30 in good health and CMV-seropositive. The chain is built from TRBV5-1 and TRBJ1-2; no firm D call. The sample comprised PBMCs. The CDR3 bases are TGCGCCAGCAGCTTGGATAGAGACTATGGCTACACCTTC. Residues: CASSLDRDYGYTF.